The 13 T cell receptor beta chains below come from one sample, sequenced in a study of blood T cell repertoires in COVID-19. Some clones are missing from TCRdb's copy, which holds only in-frame ones; the method was immunoSEQ multiplex PCR. The table shows roughly 190,000 clones, with roughly 90% occurring only once. Sequencing was done on a sample of PBMCs or T cells enriched from blood (not recorded which). These receptor sequences come from a young woman who had recovered from COVID-19.

This clone was picked up one time. The chain is built from TRBV6-5 and TRBJ1-2; 7 positions agree with TRBD1. The germline V gene encodes CDR1 MNHEY and CDR2 SVGAGI. The CDR3 consists of 15 residues. Trimming took 0 bases from V and 6 from J; bases not matched to a gene: 7. The CDR3 nucleotides are TGTGCCAGCAGTTACTCGAACAGGGGACTGGATGGCTACACCTTC. It is translated as CASSYSNRGLDGYTF.

The chain couples TRBV27 to TRBJ2-7; TRBD2 aligns across 8 bases. The CDR3 has 14 amino acids. Per the germline V gene, CDR1 is MNHEY and CDR2 is SMNVEV (reference sequence). V was clipped by 4 bases and J by 7 bases; unmatched bases: 9. Here the CDR3 reads CASSYLAGLGEQYF. DNA for the CDR3: TGTGCCAGCAGTTACTTAGCGGGACTGGGGGAGCAGTACTTC.

The rearrangement uses TRBV4-3 and TRBJ2-3; D is possibly TRBD1 (5 bases). The CDR3 contains 14 residues. CDR1 LGHNA and CDR2 YSLEER come from the germline V gene. V lost 0 bases to trimming and J lost 6 bases, with 10 bases between them. CDR3 in DNA: TGCGCCAGCAGCCAAGAAACTAAGGGGGATACGCAGTATTTT. Protein: CASSQETKGDTQYF.

The chain has TRBV27 and TRBJ2-1; D not certain. The germline V gene has CDR1 MNHEY and CDR2 SMNVEV (reference sequence). There are 13 residues in the CDR3. Trimming removed 5 bases at V and 2 bases at J, with 7 bases between. The CDR3 nucleotides read TGTGCCAGCAGTCCTAGTACCTACAATGAGCAGTTCTTC. Its protein product is CASSPSTYNEQFF.

The chain has TRBV4-1 and TRBJ2-2, with 7 bases fitting TRBD2. This CDR3 contains 17 residues. J was trimmed by 4 bases and V by 0 bases; bases with no gene match: 8. Germline V gene sequence: CDR1 MGHRA, CDR2 YSYEKL. The CDR3 DNA follows: TGCGCCAGCAGCCAAGATCTCGGGGGGAGGAGCACCGGGGAGCTGTTTTTT. Translating gives CASSQDLGGRSTGELFF.

This sequence joins TRBV12-3 or TRBV12-4 and TRBJ2-7; 7 nucleotides line up with TRBD2. The CDR3 has 13 residues. V lost 9 bases, J lost 5 bases, and 10 bases stayed unmatched. The CDR3 reads CASRPGLFDEQYF. Written as DNA, the CDR3 is TGTGCCAGTAGACCGGGACTATTCGACGAGCAGTACTTC.

The chain employs TRBV11-2 and TRBJ2-1; D is perhaps TRBD2 (6 bases). V lost 1 base and J 2 bases, leaving 12 bases between the germline ends. Per germline, CDR1 SGHAT and CDR2 FQNNGV. This CDR3 is built from 16 residues. The CDR3 reads CASSLVQGGPYNEQFF. CDR3 DNA: TGTGCCAGCAGCTTAGTGCAGGGAGGACCCTACAATGAGCAGTTCTTC.

The chain couples TRBV27 to TRBJ2-7; D is possibly TRBD2 (6 bases). The CDR3 totals 14 residues. V shed 6 bases and J shed 3 bases, with 15 bases lying between them. Germline lookup yields CDR1 MNHEY and CDR2 SMNVEV (reference sequence). The CDR3 nucleotides are TGTGCCAGCAGCCCTAGCGTGGGCCACTACGAGCAGTACTTC. Its protein is CASSPSVGHYEQYF.

The chain combines TRBV7-2 with TRBJ2-1; 14 bases map to TRBD2. Germline V CDR1 and CDR2: SGHTA, FQGNSA. The CDR3 consists of 17 residues. Germline trimming cut 5 bases from V and 8 bases from J; bases unmatched to any gene: 11. For the CDR3, the DNA is TGTGCCAGCAGCCAAGGGTGGGGGACTAGCGGGAGCGATGAGCAGTTCTTC. This translates into CASSQGWGTSGSDEQFF.

J is TRBJ2-3 and V is TRBV2; possibly TRBD2 for D (6 bases). This CDR3 is built from 17 residues. Trimming pared 4 bases from V and 0 bases from J, leaving 17 bases between. The V gene's germline CDR1 is SNHLY and CDR2 FYNNEI. The CDR3 coding sequence is TGTGCCAGCAGTGGGGGAAGTAGCGGTGCTAGCACAGATACGCAGTATTTT. Translation gives CASSGGSSGASTDTQYF. Supplemented by reference TRBV2 and TRBJ2-3, the full variable domain reads EPEVTQTPSHQVTQMGQEVILRCVPISNHLYFYWYRQILGQKVEFLVSFYNNEISEKSEIFDDQFSVERPDGSNFTLKIRSTKLEDSAMYFCASSGGSSGASTDTQYFGPGTRLTVL.

This chain uses TRBV4-3 with TRBJ2-5, with D possibly TRBD1 on 6 matching bases. This CDR3 is built from 14 residues. Trimming took off 0 bases at V and 10 bases at J, with 15 bases between the two ends. Germline CDR1 LGHNA, CDR2 YSLEER. The CDR3 nucleotides are TGCGCCAGCAGCCAAGAGAACAGGGTTGGGTTCCAGTACTTC. As protein: CASSQENRVGFQYF.

This chain joins TRBV27 and TRBJ2-7; 7 bases are shared with TRBD1. The CDR3 runs 14 residues. CDR1 is MNHEY, CDR2 SMNVEV, per germline (reference sequence). Trimming removed 3 bases from V and 0 bases from J; junction bases left unmatched: 2. CDR3 nucleotide sequence: TGTGCCAGCAGTTTGGGGACAGTCTCCTACGAGCAGTACTTC. It specifies CASSLGTVSYEQYF.

The chain recombines TRBV18 with TRBJ1-1; D is ambiguous. Per the germline V gene, CDR1 is KGHSH and CDR2 is LQKENI. V was shortened by 4 bases and J by 1 base, with 10 bases between the two germline ends. The CDR3 is 14 amino acids. CDR3 amino acids: CASSLAPQNTEAFF. CDR3 bases: TGTGCCAGCTCACTGGCCCCTCAGAACACTGAAGCTTTCTTT.